Listed below are T cell receptor gamma chains from one sample, sequenced in a study of intestinal T cells in coeliac disease. TCRdb ran CATT on the multiplex PCR reads. The sample lists around 470 gamma-chain clones, approximately 42% occurring once. Sample: a duodenal biopsy. These receptors were obtained from a human donor who served as a control with a normal duodenal biopsy, not a healthy volunteer. CDR3s include the opening cysteine and the closing phenylalanine or tryptophan. Only part of the rows carry a size: once, few, many, or a class if the clone is expanded.

V	J	size	DNA	CDR3
TRGV8	TRGJ1/TRGJ2	hyperexpanded	TGTGCCACCTGGGGCCATTATTATAAGAAACTCTTT	CATWGHYYKKLF
TRGV9	TRGJ1/TRGJ2	-	TGTGCCTTGTGGGAGGTGCCGTCTTACCCCCTTTATTATAAGAAACTCTTT	CALWEVPSYPLYYKKLF
TRGV2	TRGJP1	-	TGTGCCACCTGGGACAGCCGAGGCGTGGCACTGGTTTGGTTCAAGATATTT	CATWDSRGVALVWFKIF
TRGV10	TRGJ1/TRGJ2	-	TGTGCTGCGCATATGACCGAGACTATAAGAAAACTCTTT	CAAHMTETIRKLF
TRGV4	TRGJ1/TRGJ2	-	TGTGCCGGGCCAGGGGGTTATTATAAGAAACTCTTT	CAGPGGYYKKLF
TRGV3	TRGJ1/TRGJ2	-	TGTGCCACCTGGGACAGGCTGAAAGCGAATTATAAGAAACTCTTT	CATWDRLKANYKKLF
TRGV2	TRGJP1	-	TGTGCCACCTGGGCAGCCGAGGCGTGGCACTGTTGGTTCAAGATATTT	CATWAAEAWHCWFKIF
TRGV11	TRGJP1	hyperexpanded	TGTGCCTGCTGGATTAACGGTTGGTTCAAGATATTT	CACWINGWFKIF
TRGV10	TRGJP1	once	TGTGCTGCGTGGGGTTCCCAGCATACGACTGGTTGGTTCAAGATATTT	CAAWGSQHTTGWFKIF
TRGV10	TRGJP1	-	TGTGCTGCGTGGGATTTGAGTACTGGTTGGTTCAAGATATTT	CAAWDLSTGWFKIF
TRGV2	TRGJ1/TRGJ2	-	TGTGCCGACCTGGGACGCGCCGCGGGGGGGTATAAGAAACTCTTT	CADLGRAAGGYKKLF
TRGV2	TRGJ1/TRGJ2	-	TGTGCCGACCTGGGACGGGACGTCCATTATAAGAAACTCTTT	CADLGRDVHYKKLF
TRGV10	TRGJ1/TRGJ2	-	TGTGCTGCGTTGTATCGGGGGTTGTGGGATTATTATAAGAAACTCTTT	CAALYRGLWDYYKKLF
TRGV10	TRGJP1	-	TGTGCTGCGTGGGGATTTAGCGGGGACACTGGTTGGTTCAAGATATTT	CAAWGFSGDTGWFKIF
TRGV10	TRGJ1/TRGJ2	few	TGTGCTGCGCCATATGACCGAGACTATAAGAAACTCTTT	CAAPYDRDYKKLF
TRGV10	TRGJ1/TRGJ2	-	TGTGCTCGCGTGGTCCGGGCCCTCCAGAAACTCTTT	CARVVRALQKLF
TRGV10	TRGJ1/TRGJ2	-	TGTGCTGCGTGGGGAAAGTATTATAAGAAACTCTTT	CAAWGKYYKKLF
TRGV3	TRGJ1/TRGJ2	few	TGTGCCACCTGGGACAGAAAGAAACTCTTT	CATWDRKKLF
TRGV10	TRGJP1	-	TGTGCTGCGTGGGATATATCTGGTTGGTTCAAGATATTT	CAAWDISGWFKIF
TRGV2	TRGJP1	-	TGTGCCACTGGACAGCCGAGGCGTGGCACTGGTTGGTTCAAGATATTT	CATGQPRRGTGWFKIF
TRGV10	TRGJ1/TRGJ2	-	TGTGCTGCGTGGGATTATACAGGGGATTATAAGAAACTCTTT	CAAWDYTGDYKKLF
TRGV2	TRGJP1	-	TGTGCCACCTGGGACAGCCGAGCAGTGGCAGCTGTTGGGTTCAAGATATTT	CATWDSRAVAAVGFKIF
TRGV10	TRGJ1/TRGJ2	-	TGTGCTGCGTGGGATTTTATGGTCGTAAGTTATTATAAGAAACTCTTT	CAAWDFMVVSYYKKLF
TRGV2	TRGJ1/TRGJ2	hyperexpanded	TGTGCCACCTGGGACGGGGTATTTAAGAAACTCTTT	CATWDGVFKKLF
TRGV2	TRGJ1/TRGJ2	few	TGTGCCACCTGGGACGGGGGGGTTATTATAAAGAAACTCTTT	CATWDGGVIIKKLF
TRGV4	TRGJ1/TRGJ2	once	TGTGCCACCGATTGGCGGCCTACCCATTATAAGAAACTCTTT	CATDWRPTHYKKLF
TRGV8	TRGJ1/TRGJ2	hyperexpanded	TGTGCCACCTGGGATCTGGGATATTATAAGAAACTCTTT	CATWDLGYYKKLF
TRGV8	TRGJP2	few	TGTGCCCACCTGGGGTGTAGTGATTGGATCAAGACGTTT	CAHLGCSDWIKTF
TRGV4	TRGJP2	-	TGTGCCACCTGGGATGAAGCGTTGATTGGAATCAAGACGTTT	CATWDEALIGIKTF
TRGV9	TRGJ1/TRGJ2	-	TGTGCCTTGTTGGGTAGGTGCCGTCTTTACCCCTTTTATTATAAGAAACTCTTT	CALLGRCRLYPFYYKKLF
TRGV10	TRGJ1/TRGJ2	hyperexpanded	TGTGCTGCGTGGGGGTCCGATTATTATAAGAAACTCTTT	CAAWGSDYYKKLF
TRGV9	TRGJ1/TRGJ2	-	TGTGCCTTGTGGGAGGTGATTGGGGCTGATAAGAAACTCTTT	CALWEVIGADKKLF
TRGV8	TRGJ1/TRGJ2	-	TGTGCCACCTGGGATGGGGAGAGAAACCTCTTT	CATWDGERNLF
TRGV9	TRGJ1/TRGJ2	large	TGTGCCTTGTGGGAGGCGAATTATTATAAGAAACTCTTT	CALWEANYYKKLF
TRGV4	TRGJ1/TRGJ2	-	TGTGCCACCGATGGTCGGCCTACCCATTATAAGAAACTCTTT	CATDGRPTHYKKLF
TRGV2	TRGJ1/TRGJ2	-	TGTGCCAGCCTGGGACGGGGCAGTAGCTATAAGAAACTCTTT	CASLGRGSSYKKLF
TRGV2	TRGJ1/TRGJ2	-	TGCGCACCTGGGACGCGCCGCGGGGGGTATAAGAAACTCTTT	CAPGTRRGGYKKLF
TRGV10	TRGJP1	large	TGTGCTGCGTGGGATTATAGGGGGGGGTTCAAGATATTT	CAAWDYRGGFKIF
TRGV2	TRGJP1	-	TGTGCACTGGGACAGCCGAGGCGTGGCACTGGTTGGTTCAAGATATTT	CALGQPRRGTGWFKIF
TRGV8	TRGJP1	-	TGTGCCACCTGGATCCATACCACTGGTTGGTTCAAGATATTT	CATWIHTTGWFKIF
TRGV3	TRGJ1/TRGJ2	-	TGTGCCACCTGGGACAGGGACAGTAAGAAACTCTTT	CATWDRDSKKLF
TRGV2	TRGJ1/TRGJ2	-	TGTGCCACCTGGGGTGGTTTGGTTAAGAAACTCTTT	CATWGGLVKKLF
TRGV10	TRGJP1	-	TGTGCTCGCGTGGGCGAGGGGGATACCACTGGTTGGTTCAAGATATTT	CARVGEGDTTGWFKIF
TRGV4	TRGJ1/TRGJ2	-	TGTGCCCACCTGGGATCGAATTATTATAAGAAACTCTTT	CAHLGSNYYKKLF
TRGV10	TRGJ1/TRGJ2	once	TGTGCTGCGTGGGATTATGAATGGGGGAGTTATAAGAAACTCTTT	CAAWDYEWGSYKKLF
TRGV3	TRGJ1/TRGJ2	-	TGTGCCACCTGGGACAGAAACCTTTATTATAAGAAACTCTTT	CATWDRNLYYKKLF